This paragraph covers one T cell receptor (beta chain) sequence. The entry originates in a study of blood T cells in healthy people across ages. V shed 1 base and J 2 bases; nucleotides not matched to a gene: 5. CDR3 length: 16 amino acids. Germline V gene sequence: CDR1 MGHRA, CDR2 YSYEKL. With a J-beta primer mix and a sample-barcoded 5' primer, a second PCR ran about 7 to 12 cycles. TCRdb independently ran MiXCR on the 5' RACE reads; one entry per CDR3 protein. The sample records some 760,000 distinct CDR3 sequences, around a quarter being singletons. These data were also filed under a second study, of T cells of mothers and their children.

The rearrangement uses TRBV4-1 and TRBJ2-1, with TRBD2 matching over 7 bases. The sample was blood. The TCR originated in a boy younger than 18 in good health. The CDR3 sequence is CASSQGGEGPYNEQFF. The CDR3 DNA reads as TGCGCCAGCAGCCAAGGAGGGGAGGGCCCCTACAATGAGCAGTTCTTC.